This TCR beta chain was identified in a study of T cell responses to AZD1222 COVID-19 vaccine. Study-level findings and limits: The peak T cell response came first, and repertoires were sampled only after it.

Germline loops: CDR1 LNHNV, CDR2 YYDKDF (reference sequence). Trimming cost V 0 bases and J 2 bases; bases outside gene matches: 5. The CDR3 is made up of 16 amino acids. The method was immunoSEQ multiplex PCR; TCRdb's version includes in-frame clones alone and lacks a portion of them. The sample lists fewer than 40,000 clones; just over 85% were seen once. Remarks on this clone: Its antigen is unidentified.

This chain connects TRBV15 to TRBJ2-5, with 8 bases that match TRBD2. The receptor's source is an adult who received the MenACWY meningococcal vaccine as a control. Sequencing used peripheral blood, obtained 28 days after the second dose of the MenACWY control vaccine. Written as DNA, the CDR3 is TGTGCCACCAGCAGAGATCGGATAGCGGGGCAAGAGACCCAGTACTTC. It is translated as CATSRDRIAGQETQYF.